The present entry profiles one T cell receptor beta chain with its context. This sample was included in a study of blood T cell repertoires in COVID-19. The germline V gene has CDR1 SEHNR and CDR2 FQNEAQ (reference sequence). The V and J ends lost 7 bases and 0 bases respectively, with 17 bases between them. This CDR3 comprises 16 residues. In the authors' methods: Using reference gene primer amplification, nucleated cell counts were estimated. Only in-frame clones appear in the TCRdb table, and some are missing; sequencing was by immunoSEQ multiplex PCR. Clone size and V and J calls were adopted from that table, with D and trimming inferred from the DNA. The sample gives about 160,000 clones, about four fifths of which show up once; less than 20% is in the top ten. Participant age was about 18 to 89 years, and participants resided in fewer than 25 US areas. Symptom resolution, clearance, or two negative PCRs marked the recovered donors of Cohort 3.

The source of this sequence is a man in his 60s who had recovered from COVID-19. Material for sequencing was PBMCs or T cells enriched from blood (not recorded which). V gene TRBV7-9 combines with J gene TRBJ2-3; D might be TRBD2 (6 bases). The CDR3 DNA is TGTGCCAGCATTATGTGGAGGGGAAGCAGCACAGATACGCAGTATTTT. It codes for CASIMWRGSSTDTQYF.